These 7 T cell receptor beta chains share one sample of origin, sequenced in a study of blood T cell repertoires in COVID-19. Only in-frame clones appear in the TCRdb table, and some are missing; sequencing was by immunoSEQ multiplex PCR. The table lists 230,000 or so clones, roughly 87% of them singletons. Sequenced sample: peripheral blood. These TCRs come from a man aged 35-49 years with active or convalescent COVID-19.

V gene TRBV28 combines with J gene TRBJ1-1, with 9 bases fitting TRBD1. Looked up from germline, CDR1 is MDHEN and CDR2 is SYDVKM. The trim removed 1 base at V and 1 base at J, leaving 13 bases unmatched. This CDR3 is 19 amino acids long. In DNA form, the CDR3 reads TGTGCCAGCAGTTTATTCGGCCTTGGACAGGGGATTGGGAACACTGAAGCTTTCTTT. Its translation: CASSLFGLGQGIGNTEAFF.

The CDR3 protein is CSVGSGGTGELFF. In nucleotides, the CDR3 is TGCAGCGTTGGATCAGGGGGCACCGGGGAGCTGTTTTTT. The J gene is TRBJ2-2, the V gene TRBV29-1; the match to TRBD1 covers 7 bases. Trimming removed 4 bases from V and 4 bases from J; junction bases left unmatched: 3. The CDR3 runs 13 residues. Germline V lookup: CDR1 SQVTM, CDR2 ANQGSEA.

The CDR3 protein is CASSRHSYGYTF. CDR3 in DNA: TGCGCCAGCAGCCGCCACTCCTATGGCTACACCTTC. The genes are TRBV23-1 and TRBJ1-2; D not certain. TRBV23-1 is an ORF, with its function uncertain. Between the trimmed V and J ends, which lost 6 bases and 4 bases, there was a span of 9 bases. The CDR3 consists of 12 residues.

V and J are TRBV4-1 and TRBJ1-1, with TRBD1 matching 8 bases. Germline CDR1 is MGHRA and CDR2 is YSYEKL. The CDR3 has 15 amino acids. V shed 11 bases, J shed 0 bases, and the junction held 11 bases outside the gene matches. Written as DNA, the CDR3 is TGCGCCTCTGGGGGGACAGGATTTATGAACACTGAAGCTTTCTTT. This encodes CASGGTGFMNTEAFF.

This sequence joins TRBV28 and TRBJ1-2; D is ambiguous. Germline loops: CDR1 MDHEN, CDR2 SYDVKM. This CDR3 is built from 13 residues. Trimming removed 3 bases from V and 4 bases from J, with 9 bases in between. CDR3 amino acids: CASSFSPGYGYTF. DNA for the CDR3: TGTGCCAGCAGTTTCTCCCCGGGCTATGGCTACACCTTC.

This rearrangement joins TRBV27 to TRBJ2-3; D is possibly TRBD2 (6 bases). The germline V gene encodes CDR1 MNHEY and CDR2 SMNVEV (reference sequence). CDR3 length: 15 amino acids. The V and J ends lost 6 bases and 10 bases respectively, with 23 bases between them. The chain's CDR3 is CASRPQGPWGGAQYF. The CDR3 DNA reads TGTGCCAGCAGACCCCAAGGCCCCTGGGGAGGAGCGCAGTATTTT.

This clone was recorded only once. The chain has TRBV7-2 and TRBJ2-5; 12 bases agree with TRBD2. In germline, CDR1 is SGHTA, CDR2 FQGNSA. The CDR3 spans 15 residues. The ends lost 6 bases at V and 3 bases at J; junction bases unmatched: 5. The CDR3 reads CASRARLAGEETQYF. For the CDR3, the DNA is TGTGCCAGCAGGGCTCGACTAGCGGGAGAAGAGACCCAGTACTTC.